The 21 T cell receptor beta chains below were found in one sample sequenced in a study of Ad26.COV2.S vaccination and SARS-CoV-2 variants (dated by TCRdb to 2020 to 2022). To prepare the library, the immunoSEQ multiplex PCR assay was applied. Drawn from immuneACCESS, this table holds only the in-frame rearrangements with V and J called that TCRdb kept. Clones are partly lost; checked studies trace under half to an unresolved V gene and leave the rest unexplained. This sample lists 300,000 to 400,000 clones; 92% were detected once. 3.9% of the sample comes from the top ten. The time point label of this sample denotes: individuals recovered from natural SARS-CoV-2 infection. The material sequenced was peripheral blood, taken after recovery from COVID-19. These receptors were collected from a human donor who had recovered from COVID-19.

The chain carries TRBV7-2 and TRBJ2-5; no firm D call. Trimming stripped 4 bases from V and 2 bases from J, with 11 bases between. In germline, CDR1 is SGHTA, CDR2 FQGNSA. The CDR3 consists of 14 residues. The CDR3 DNA reads as TGTGCCAGCAGCTCCCCGGTAGTACAAGAGACCCAGTACTTC. Translating gives CASSSPVVQETQYF.

V usage is TRBV11-2 and J usage is TRBJ1-2, with 7 bases lining up with TRBD1. J gave up 4 bases and V 5 bases, and 7 bases lay outside the gene matches. Germline assignment: CDR1 SGHAT and CDR2 FQNNGV. The CDR3 has 14 amino acids. CDR3 residues: CASSTRDSRYGYTF. The CDR3 DNA follows: TGTGCCAGCAGCACCCGGGACAGCCGCTATGGCTACACCTTC.

The chain employs TRBV29-1 and TRBJ1-1, with D uncertain. Trimming removed 1 base from V and 6 bases from J, with 18 bases in between. This CDR3 has 15 amino acids. Per germline, CDR1 SQVTM and CDR2 ANQGSEA. This CDR3 reads CSVEGELPSGAEAFF. The DNA of the CDR3 is TGCAGCGTTGAAGGGGAGTTACCCTCGGGTGCTGAAGCTTTCTTT.

V usage is TRBV9 and J usage is TRBJ1-6; D is undetermined. The V and J ends lost 3 bases and 8 bases respectively, with 24 bases between them. This CDR3 is 18 amino acids long. The V gene's germline CDR1 is SGDLS and CDR2 YYNGEE. The CDR3 protein is CASSGETRAPRGYSPLHF. CDR3 nucleotides: TGTGCCAGCAGCGGCGAAACCCGGGCCCCAAGAGGATATTCACCCCTCCACTTT.

This chain's CDR3 is CASSRDVRGSPFYNSPLHF. The DNA for the CDR3 is TGTGCCAGCAGCCGAGACGTTAGGGGTTCCCCTTTTTATAATTCACCCCTCCACTTT. The J gene is TRBJ1-6, the V gene TRBV5-5; the D gene is possibly TRBD1 (5 bases). The CDR3 spans 19 residues. Trimming took off 4 bases at V and 4 bases at J, with 24 bases between the two ends. Germline CDR1 reads SGHKS; CDR2 reads YYEKEE (reference sequence). The entire variable domain, with the rest obtained from reference TRBV5-5 and TRBJ1-6, is as follows: DAGVTQSPTHLIKTRGQQVTLRCSPISGHKSVSWYQQVLGQGPQFIFQYYEKEERGRGNFPDRFSARQFPNYSSELNVNALLLGDSALYLCASSRDVRGSPFYNSPLHFGNGTRLTVT.

The V and J genes are TRBV10-3 and TRBJ2-7, with a tentative D call TRBD1 (5 bases). V was trimmed by 3 bases and J by 0 bases, leaving 18 bases between them. The CDR3 length is 17 residues. Per the germline V gene, CDR1 is ENHRY and CDR2 is SYGVKD. CDR3 amino acids: CAISDPIRAESSYEQYF. In nucleotides, the CDR3 is TGTGCCATCAGTGACCCCATCAGGGCGGAAAGCTCCTACGAGCAGTACTTC.

The rearrangement uses TRBV19 and TRBJ2-3, with TRBD1 matching over 10 bases. The CDR3 loop spans 15 amino acids. V trimming: 7 bases; J trimming: 3 bases; junction bases outside the gene matches: 7. Looked up from germline, CDR1 is LNHDA and CDR2 is SQIVND (reference sequence). In DNA form, the CDR3 reads TGTGCCAGTACCCAAAGACAGGGGGCAACAGATACGCAGTATTTT. It translates to CASTQRQGATDTQYF.

The gene calls are TRBV6-5 and TRBJ1-5; D call uncertain. Trimming left V 5 bases short and J 4 bases short, with 9 bases between. CDR1 and CDR2 from the germline V gene are MNHEY and SVGAGI. The CDR3 spans 13 residues. The CDR3 DNA follows: TGTGCCAGCAGTCCGATGATGAATCAGCCCCAGCATTTT. Amino acids: CASSPMMNQPQHF.

This clone was detected only a few times. This chain links TRBV2 with TRBJ2-1; D is undetermined. CDR1 is SNHLY and CDR2 is FYNNEI in the germline V gene. This CDR3 contains 15 residues. V lost 3 bases to trimming and J lost 0 bases, with 9 bases between them. CDR3 nucleotide sequence: TGTGCCAGCAGTGAGGACGGCTCCTCCTACAATGAGCAGTTCTTC. It codes for CASSEDGSSYNEQFF.

CDR3: CASSQVAGSNTGELFF. The CDR3 nucleotides read TGCGCCAGCAGCCAGGTAGCGGGGTCGAACACCGGGGAGCTGTTTTTT. V is TRBV5-1 and J is TRBJ2-2, with 8 positions matching TRBD2. The CDR3 totals 16 residues. Germline CDR1 is SGHRS and CDR2 is YFSETQ. With V trimmed by 4 bases and J by 0 bases, 5 bases remained unmatched.

The genes are TRBV11-2 and TRBJ2-1, with D perhaps matching TRBD1 or TRBD2 (5 bases each). The length of the CDR3 is 16 residues. V was shortened by 3 bases and J by 0 bases, with 12 bases between the two germline ends. Per germline, CDR1 SGHAT and CDR2 FQNNGV. The CDR3 is CASSFRAADSYNEQFF. The CDR3 DNA is TGTGCCAGCAGCTTCAGGGCAGCGGACTCCTACAATGAGCAGTTCTTC.

V and J are TRBV6-5 and TRBJ2-3; TRBD2 is a possible D gene (5 bases). Trimming cost V 2 bases and J 8 bases, with 17 bases left between them. This CDR3 has 15 amino acids. Germline V lookup: CDR1 MNHEY, CDR2 SVGAGI. Written as DNA, the CDR3 is TGTGCCAGCAGTTACAGTAGGGAGATGGGAGCTACGCAGTATTTT. Amino acids: CASSYSREMGATQYF.

J is TRBJ1-1 and V is TRBV19; the D is unclear. CDR1 is LNHDA and CDR2 is SQIVND in the germline V gene (reference sequence). There are 14 residues in the CDR3. Trimming took 8 bases from V and 0 from J, leaving 13 bases between them. The CDR3 loop is CASLSGILNTEAFF. The CDR3 DNA reads TGTGCCAGTCTGTCCGGAATACTGAACACTGAAGCTTTCTTT.

The chain couples TRBV29-1 to TRBJ2-3, with 8 bases matching TRBD1. This CDR3 has 16 residues. The ends lost 5 bases at V and 3 bases at J; junction bases unmatched: 13. Germline V lookup: CDR1 SQVTM, CDR2 ANQGSEA. CDR3 sequence: CSVSPPRQGLTDTQYF. The CDR3 nucleotides are TGCAGCGTTTCTCCTCCTCGACAGGGGTTGACAGATACGCAGTATTTT.

The CDR3 region is CASTDRSTGELFF. CDR3 bases: TGTGCCAGCACCGACAGGTCCACCGGGGAGCTGTTTTTT. The rearrangement joins TRBV9 to TRBJ2-2; maybe TRBD1 (6 bases). The CDR3 is made up of 13 amino acids. Germline CDR1 reads SGDLS; CDR2 reads YYNGEE. Trimming removed 6 bases at V and 4 bases at J, with 10 bases between.

This rearrangement joins TRBV10-3 to TRBJ2-1; TRBD1 matches 9 bases. With 7 bases clipped from V and 7 bases from J, the junction kept 11 bases outside the gene matches. The CDR3 has 15 amino acids. Germline CDR1 ENHRY, CDR2 SYGVKD. CDR3 sequence reads: CAINSGTGNRNEQFF. The DNA for the CDR3 is TGTGCCATCAATTCCGGGACAGGGAACAGAAATGAGCAGTTCTTC.

The chain recombines TRBV5-6 with TRBJ1-1, with D maybe TRBD1 (5 bases). CDR3 size: 15 residues. Trimming stripped 4 bases from V and 0 bases from J, with 13 bases between. The germline V gene encodes CDR1 SGHDT and CDR2 YYEEEE. CDR3 in amino acids: CASSNNPTVNTEAFF. The CDR3 DNA reads as TGTGCCAGCAGCAACAACCCGACAGTGAACACTGAAGCTTTCTTT.

The gene calls are TRBV6-1 and TRBJ2-1; D is undetermined. Trimming took off 2 bases at V and 10 bases at J, with 12 bases between the two ends. The CDR3 has 13 residues. The germline V gene has CDR1 MNHNS and CDR2 SASEGT. The CDR3 DNA reads as TGTGCCAGCAGTGAAAGCAGGCGGCACGAGCAGTTCTTC. Translation: CASSESRRHEQFF.

The chain links TRBV12-2 to TRBJ2-2; TRBD2, the table's D call, was not compared with the DNA. TRBV12-2 is deemed a pseudogene. The CDR3 has 17 amino acids. The CDR3 DNA reads as TGTGCAAGTCGCTTAGTTCAGCCTAGCGGGGTGGGCGGGGAGCTGTTTTTT. Amino acids: CASRLVQPSGVGGELFF.

The V call is TRBV14, the J call TRBJ1-2; 7 nucleotides line up with TRBD1. The CDR3 consists of 16 residues. CDR1 and CDR2 from the germline V gene are SGHDN and FVKESK. Trimming at V came to 5 bases and at J to 3 bases, leaving 12 bases not matched to a gene. The CDR3 sequence: CASSRFTGVSDYGYTF. CDR3 sequence (DNA): TGTGCCAGCAGCAGATTCACAGGGGTGAGCGACTATGGCTACACCTTC.

The rearrangement joins TRBV2 to TRBJ2-2; no reliable D call. CDR3 length: 15 amino acids. V shed 2 bases and J shed 2 bases, with 9 bases lying between them. Germline CDR1 and CDR2: SNHLY and FYNNEI. CDR3 DNA sequence: TGTGCCAGCAGTGAACAGCGATTAAACACCGGGGAGCTGTTTTTT. Translating gives CASSEQRLNTGELFF.